Shown below are 17 T cell receptor beta chains from a single sample sequenced in a study of neurological immune-mediated disorders. TCRdb reprocessed the 5' RACE reads via MiXCR and lists one record per CDR3 protein. This repertoire shows tens of thousands of distinct CDR3 sequences, under 2.5% found once; its top ten account for 3%. The material sequenced was PBMCs. These receptors came from a man aged 50 or older with multiple sclerosis.

This clonotype was found many times. This chain joins TRBV18 and TRBJ2-5; no clear D gene. CDR3 size: 13 residues. Germline-derived CDR1 and CDR2 are KGHSH and LQKENI. Trimming stripped 2 bases from V and 0 bases from J, with 4 bases between. The CDR3 here is CASSPVNQETQYF. Here the CDR3 DNA reads TGTGCCAGCTCACCAGTCAACCAAGAGACCCAGTACTTC.

This clonotype has only a few counts. The V call is TRBV10-2, the J call TRBJ2-7; 7 nucleotides line up with TRBD1. J was trimmed by 2 bases and V by 5 bases; bases with no gene match: 9. The V gene's germline CDR1 is WSHSY and CDR2 SAAADI. This CDR3 is built from 15 residues. CDR3 nucleotides: TGCGCCAGCAGTATGAATTCAGGGGGTCCCTACGAGCAGTACTTC. Amino acids: CASSMNSGGPYEQYF.

This clonotype was seen at least ten times. The chain uses TRBV6-6 and TRBJ1-1; D ambiguous. Deletions cut 5 bases from V and 1 base from J, with 5 bases between. From germline, CDR1 is MNHNY and CDR2 SVGAGI (reference sequence). The CDR3 is 12 amino acids. The CDR3 DNA is TGTGCCAGCAGTGGGCCGAACACTGAAGCTTTCTTT. Translating gives CASSGPNTEAFF.

This clonotype showed up many times. This rearrangement joins TRBV28 to TRBJ2-5; possible D gene TRBD2, 7 bases. CDR3 size: 13 residues. Germline assignment: CDR1 MDHEN and CDR2 SYDVKM. Between the trimmed V and J ends, which lost 6 bases and 3 bases, there was a span of 11 bases. The CDR3 nucleotides are TGTGCCAGCAGCAGGGGAGGGAAAGAGACCCAGTACTTC. The encoded protein is CASSRGGKETQYF.

This clonotype has ten or more counts. The chain combines TRBV24-1 with TRBJ2-1; possibly TRBD1 for D (5 bases). Germline-derived CDR1 and CDR2 are KGHDR and SFDVKD. The V end lost 5 bases, the J end lost 1 base, and 14 bases lay between the germline ends. The CDR3 consists of 16 residues. The CDR3 is CATSAQGRVSYNEQFF. The CDR3 nucleotides read TGTGCCACCAGTGCCCAGGGCAGGGTGTCCTACAATGAGCAGTTCTTC.

This clonotype was seen repeatedly, ten times or more. The gene calls are TRBV6-5 and TRBJ1-1; D is ambiguous. This CDR3 comprises 16 residues. Looked up from germline, CDR1 is MNHEY and CDR2 is SVGAGI. V was cut by 1 base and J by 2 bases, with 14 bases left in between. CDR3 nucleotide sequence: TGTGCCAGCAGTTACTTAGTAGGTAGAAGTAACACTGAAGCTTTCTTT. As protein: CASSYLVGRSNTEAFF.

This clonotype was detected many times. CDR3 DNA sequence: TGTGCCAGCAGTTTCGGGCAGAAGAACACTGAAGCTTTCTTT. It yields the protein CASSFGQKNTEAFF. This chain links TRBV12-3 or TRBV12-4 with TRBJ1-1; D remains unclear. Trimming removed 3 bases from V and 1 base from J, with 9 bases in between. CDR3 length equals 14 residues.

This clonotype was recorded at least ten times. V usage is TRBV7-2 and J usage is TRBJ1-1, with D maybe TRBD1 (5 bases). Trimming stripped 0 bases from V and 5 bases from J, with 13 bases between. This CDR3 comprises 15 residues. From germline, CDR1 is SGHTA and CDR2 FQGNSA. CDR3 sequence: CASSLAKGQLTEAFF. The CDR3 coding sequence is TGTGCCAGCAGCTTAGCGAAAGGACAACTGACTGAAGCTTTCTTT.

At least ten counts were recorded for this clonotype. The rearrangement links TRBV20-1 to TRBJ2-7, with 9 bases fitting TRBD2. Germline loops: CDR1 DFQATT, CDR2 SNEGSKA (reference sequence). The CDR3 sequence is 15 residues long. The ends lost 0 bases at V and 8 bases at J; junction bases unmatched: 11. In DNA form, the CDR3 reads TGCAGTGCTAGAGATGTCGACGCGGGGGGGAATAAGCAGTACTTC. Translating it yields CSARDVDAGGNKQYF.

This clonotype was detected many times. The chain uses TRBV7-2 and TRBJ2-5; D gene uncertain. Trimming pared 5 bases from V and 1 base from J, leaving 11 bases between. This CDR3 spans 14 amino acids. Per germline, CDR1 SGHTA and CDR2 FQGNSA. The CDR3 coding sequence is TGTGCCAGCAGCCAACTATGGGGCCAAGAGACCCAGTACTTC. Its protein is CASSQLWGQETQYF.

This clonotype was seen repeatedly, ten times or more. The chain recombines TRBV27 with TRBJ2-7; D remains ambiguous. Germline V gene data show CDR1 as MNHEY and CDR2 as SMNVEV (reference sequence). V lost 2 bases and J lost 2, with 10 bases in between. The CDR3 has 14 residues. The CDR3 region is CASSLGGVPYEQYF. DNA of the CDR3: TGTGCCAGCAGTTTAGGTGGGGTCCCCTACGAGCAGTACTTC.

Ten or more counts support this clonotype. This chain joins TRBV18 and TRBJ1-3; the D gene is possibly TRBD1 (5 bases). V lost 3 bases to trimming and J lost 1 base, with 16 bases between them. The CDR3 has 17 amino acids. The germline V gene has CDR1 KGHSH and CDR2 LQKENI. The CDR3 DNA follows: TGTGCCAGCTCACCGGCGTCGACAAGGGGATCTGGAAACACCATATATTTT. Protein product: CASSPASTRGSGNTIYF. The full variable domain, in which reference TRBV18 and TRBJ1-3 provide the parts outside the CDR3, is NAGVMQNPRHLVRRRGQEARLRCSPMKGHSHVYWYRQLPEEGLKFMVYLQKENIIDESGMPKERFSAEFPKEGPSILRIQQVVRGDSAAYFCASSPASTRGSGNTIYFGEGSWLTVV.

This clonotype was found many times. The rearrangement joins TRBV20-1 to TRBJ2-3, with D unresolved. Germline CDR1 is DFQATT and CDR2 is SNEGSKA (reference sequence). With 0 bases removed from V and 1 base from J, the gap between germline ends came to 2 bases. There are 12 residues in the CDR3. The CDR3 nucleotides are TGCAGTGCTAGAGACGGCACAGATACGCAGTATTTT. This sequence encodes CSARDGTDTQYF.

The table lists this clonotype with many counts. The chain has TRBV19 and TRBJ2-1; TRBD2 matches 13 bases. Germline assignment: CDR1 LNHDA and CDR2 SQIVND (reference sequence). The CDR3 totals 16 residues. After removal of 7 bases from V and 8 bases from J, the junction contained 11 bases not matched to a gene. CDR3 loop: CASIRTSGGPVDEQFF. For the CDR3, the DNA is TGTGCCAGTATTCGGACTAGCGGGGGCCCCGTAGATGAGCAGTTCTTC.

This clonotype was recorded at least ten times. The chain combines TRBV4-3 with TRBJ1-2, with TRBD1 matching over 9 bases. Germline V lookup: CDR1 LGHNA, CDR2 YSLEER. CDR3 length equals 15 residues. V was clipped by 2 bases and J by 5 bases; unmatched bases: 6. CDR3 DNA sequence: TGCGCCAGCAGCCAATACGAGACAGGGGGTTATGGCTACACCTTC. It is translated as CASSQYETGGYGYTF.

In its sample, this clonotype was seen many times. The chain links TRBV6-5 to TRBJ2-6; the D gene is possibly TRBD1 (8 bases). Germline CDR1 and CDR2: MNHEY and SVGAGI. The germline V and J ends were trimmed by 0 bases and 2 bases, with 20 bases remaining between them. CDR3 length: 20 residues. The CDR3 nucleotides read TGTGCCAGCAGTTACTCGAGTTCCGGACAGGGACTAACTGGGGCCAACGTCCTGACTTTC. Protein: CASSYSSSGQGLTGANVLTF.

Many counts were recorded for this clonotype. The chain links TRBV28 to TRBJ2-2, with 14 positions matching TRBD2. This CDR3 comprises 17 residues. Germline CDR1 MDHEN, CDR2 SYDVKM. Unmatched junction bases numbered 11, after V lost 7 bases and J lost 7 bases. DNA for the CDR3: TGTGCCAGCACCCCAAGCGGACTAGCGGGGGGCGGCGGGGAGCTGTTTTTT. Amino acid sequence: CASTPSGLAGGGGELFF. The entire variable domain, with the rest obtained from reference TRBV28 and TRBJ2-2, is as follows: DVKVTQSSRYLVKRTGEKVFLECVQDMDHENMFWYRQDPGLGLRLIYFSYDVKMKEKGDIPEGYSVSREKKERFSLILESASTNQTSMYLCASTPSGLAGGGGELFFGEGSRLTVL.